The present T cell receptor (beta chain) was sequenced within a study of blood T cell repertoires in COVID-19. Turning to the study itself: The samples span acute and convalescent COVID-19 from the United States, Italy and Spain. PBMCs, B-cell-depleted T cells, or T cells provided the cDNA or gDNA that made up the material.

This clone was seen a single time. V lost 3 bases to trimming and J lost 6 bases, with 14 bases between them. The CDR3 is 14 residues long. Germline V gives CDR1 LNHDA, CDR2 SQIVND (reference sequence). In the source study's methods: Estimation of nucleated cell counts relied on the amplification of reference gene primers. Profiling relied on immunoSEQ multiplex PCR, and the TCRdb table lists in-frame clones only, not all of them. The V and J calls and clone size were taken over from that table, and D and trimming were inferred from the DNA. This table holds more than 200,000 clones, 65% to 90% found once.

Sequencing was performed on peripheral blood. The chain uses TRBV19 and TRBJ1-2, with D uncertain. The receptor comes from a woman in her forties who had recovered from COVID-19. As DNA, the CDR3 is TGTGCCAGTAGTATTCAGGCAGTCGCCAATGGCTACACCTTC. Its translation is CASSIQAVANGYTF.